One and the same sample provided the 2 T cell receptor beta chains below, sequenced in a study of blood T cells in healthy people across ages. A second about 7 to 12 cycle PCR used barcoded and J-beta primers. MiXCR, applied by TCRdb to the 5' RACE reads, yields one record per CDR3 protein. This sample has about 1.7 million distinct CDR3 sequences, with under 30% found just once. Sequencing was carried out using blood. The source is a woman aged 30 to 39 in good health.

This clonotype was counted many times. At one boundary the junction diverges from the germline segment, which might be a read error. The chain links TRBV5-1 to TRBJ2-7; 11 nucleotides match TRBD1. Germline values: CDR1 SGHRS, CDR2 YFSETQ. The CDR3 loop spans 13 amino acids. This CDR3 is CASSPGQGDEQYF. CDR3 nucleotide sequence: TGTGCCAGCAGCCCGGGACAGGGGGACGAGCAGTACTTC.

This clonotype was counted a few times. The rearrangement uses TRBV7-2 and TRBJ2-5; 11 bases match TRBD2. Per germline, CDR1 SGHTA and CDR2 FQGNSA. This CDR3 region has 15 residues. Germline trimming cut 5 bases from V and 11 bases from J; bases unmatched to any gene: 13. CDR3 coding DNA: TGTGCCAGCAGCACCTCTAGCGGGAGGACAAAAGAGCAGTACTTC. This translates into CASSTSSGRTKEQYF.